This T cell receptor beta chain came from a study of blood T cells in healthy people across ages (dated by TCRdb to about 2015). Looking at the study overall: Template switching captured roughly one uniquely barcoded TCR beta cDNA molecule per two T cells in model experiments. Using deep sequencing normalized with unique cDNA molecular identifiers, the study measured how TCR beta repertoire diversity changes with age. Four age groups were formed from the donors: young (average approximately 15 years), middle-aged (around 40), aged (about 68) and long-lived (82). To avoid experimental bias, donors of different ages were randomly spread across the sequencing lanes. Two additional independent replicas of 1 million unique cDNA reads from the same blood draw were analyzed for two donors (one aged 18 to 29 and one aged 80 or older). Results and caveats for the whole study, not just this receptor: Estimates of total diversity based on one million sequenced T cells were considered lower bounds and underestimates. The CMV infection status of donors was not known, potentially confounding age-related changes in expanded clonotypes. Observed TCR beta diversity correlated strongly with the percentage of naive T cells measured by flow cytometry. Because profiling used bulk unsorted PBMCs, naive and antigen-experienced compartments could not be compared conclusively. Compared with the aged group, more naive CD4+ T cells, fewer expanded clones and increased TCR diversity were shown by the long-lived group, suggesting age selection. Observed TCR beta diversity per million T cells fell roughly linearly with age, and a significant reduction was already apparent by age roughly 40.

Preparation of the library involved 5' RACE. The sequencer was an Illumina HiSeq 2500. A second PCR of roughly 7 to 12 cycles was run with a J-beta primer mix and a sample-barcoded 5' primer. A unique molecular identifier was introduced onto each TCR beta cDNA molecule by a template-switch 5' adaptor carrying 12 random nucleotides. At least 2.5 million CDR3-containing paired-end reads were obtained from each sample. All of the RNA was converted into first-strand cDNA using the Mint cDNA synthesis kit, with a TRBC-specific oligonucleotide serving as the primer. Following uracil-DNA glycosylase treatment, all cDNA underwent a first 18-cycle PCR with the universal primers M1SS and BC2_uni_R. Turning to the authors' computational methods: For normalization, 1 million high-quality reads were randomly selected from each sample, with every read carrying a distinct molecular identifier. Instead of being binned into consensus sequences, reads that shared molecular identifiers were thrown out. CDR3 identification, clonotype clustering and error correction used MiTCR with a Q25 quality threshold and the strictest error-elimination algorithm. A nonparametric unseen species model with Euler transformation was used to estimate lower-bound total TCR beta diversity. TCRdb ran its own pipeline on the public reads, namely fastp trimming at Q25 and MiXCR clone calling, and kept in-frame beta chains. Rows are unified per CDR3 protein, each entry keeping the most common DNA and genes. The V and J calls and clone size come from TCRdb's table, not from the authors' own analysis. Present in this sample are over 1,500,000 distinct CDR3 sequences, about 50% of which were seen just once. The top ten clonotypes cover about 2.1% of the sample.

The donors were roughly 39 Caucasian individuals from Russia, aged roughly 6 to 100 years, who were systemically healthy. Each donor gave approximately 9.4 milliliters of peripheral blood, drawn into EDTA-treated Vacutainer tubes. PBMCs were isolated by Ficoll-Paque density-gradient centrifugation, with at least 6.5 million obtained per sample. Trizol reagent was used to extract total RNA from the PBMCs, yielding at least 6 micrograms per sample. The percentages of naive CD45RAhigh/CD27high T cells were determined by flow cytometry on a PBMC aliquot from every donor. As encoded in the germline V gene, CDR1 is MDHEN while CDR2 is SYDVKM. Reading from cysteine to phenylalanine, the CDR3 counts 14 amino acids. Here the CDR3 DNA is all that survives: 42 bases in frame from base 1. In this sample, this clonotype turned up once. Its antigen is currently not known. Mismatch with germline at one junction end may stem from a read error.

The sequenced sample was blood. The sequence came from a woman aged 40-49 years in good health. Rearrangement joined TRBV28 to TRBJ1-1; 8 middle bases align to TRBD1. The nucleotides are TGTGCCAACAGTTTAATCACAGGGGGGACTGAAGCTTTCTTT. This gives the protein CANSLITGGTEAFF.